This T cell receptor (beta chain) emerged from a study of cytomegalovirus exposure and HLA in healthy donors (dated by TCRdb to 2015 to 2018). About the study as a whole: An earlier analysis of about 560 of the donors reported about 260 Gb of sequence data and 117 million unique TCR beta sequences obtained from about 170 million T cells. An early release that covered some 630 HLA-typed donors contained around 330 gigabases of sequencing data and 80 million or so unique TCR sequences. Of the 350 to 450 genotyped donors, over 70% fell in the genetic ancestry cluster associated with self-reported Caucasian donors. The study was designed to test whether signatures of past pathogen exposure could be identified by cataloging public T cell receptors. The study used immunosequencing to profile the T cell repertoires of 600 to 850 subjects and linked those repertoires to cytomegalovirus serostatus. A separate validation cohort of approximately 120 different subjects was used in addition to the 666-subject first cohort. The study combined high-throughput TCR immunosequencing, statistical association of individual TCRs with disease status, and machine learning to predict cytomegalovirus infection status. To study patterns of TCR occurrence, a later analysis re-analyzed previously published TCR beta repertoires from 600 to 750 donors and added high-resolution HLA genotyping. The later analysis used no new phenotypic data to find candidate immune exposures, relying instead on TCR beta sequences and their occurrence across donors. An earlier analysis of around 640 of the donors used high-throughput TCR beta sequencing to judge whether each TCR beta V gene segment behaved as functional or pseudogenic. Alongside the repertoire data, information on donor age, sex, ethnicity and CMV serostatus was compiled. A later genetic analysis used genome-wide SNP genotypes for about three fifths of the 666 donors, treating that subset as a discovery cohort. Every repertoire in the discovery cohort had been generated on one and the same sequencing platform. Both class I and class II loci were covered by HLA typing, at four-digit resolution. The number of donors typed differed by locus, with roughly 620-630 for A, B, C, DRB1 and DQB1, roughly 520 for DQA1, 606 for DPA1, and 472 for DPB1. Roughly 5 DR-DQ haplotypes were treated as single units for association and clustering because of strong linkage in the cohort. On average, roughly 250,000 unique TCR beta nucleotide sequences were sequenced per donor among 398 genotyped donors of the cohort, with roughly 18% of those sequences being non-productive. Overall results and qualifications from the work: A further reported finding was that TCR beta sequences accurately predicted the HLA-A and HLA-B alleles for most subjects in the first cohort. The presence/absence analyses assumed that sequencing depth was roughly uniform across donors, and that assumption may not be true. In an earlier analysis of roughly 560 of the donors, most TCR beta V segments were observed in productive rearrangements about 87% or about 30% of the time, broadly matching IMGT annotations. Three of the identified cytomegalovirus-associated TCR beta chains were confirmed in vitro to be specific for cytomegalovirus antigens. Across donors, most TCR sequences were observed very rarely, whereas some public TCRs were present in many individuals. The only immune exposure information available for the cohort was CMV serostatus. At a false discovery rate of 0.05, a later analysis linked fewer than 20,000 TCR beta sequences to specific HLA alleles. In the study, some 160 TCR beta chains were listed as associated with cytomegalovirus. V-gene and J-gene trimming of TCR beta chains was associated with a missense DCLRE1C variant in a later genetic analysis, and the association was replicated in an independent cohort. In a later analysis, HLA-associated TCR beta chains showed more clonal expansion and lower generation probabilities than non-associated chains that were equally common. In a later genetic analysis, fewer N-insertions in productive TCRs were reported among donors in an Asian-associated ancestry cluster than the approximately 670-donor mean. Correlated functional status among segregating V segments might be attributable to linkage disequilibrium, but an unknown experimental factor could not be ruled out. Because HLA typing was missing for some donors at each locus, association tests included only the typed subset. In a later analysis, most CMV-associated TCR beta chains were found to appear HLA-restricted, with HLA associations seemingly driven largely by CMV exposure. Some IMGT-functional V segments, including TRBV6-2 and TRBV6-3, could not be told apart with the 87-base-pair reads, so those segments were excluded. The authors suggested that the approach could potentially be extended to other disease states and immunological phenotypes. Cytomegalovirus status was reported to be diagnosed by the classifier with high specificity and sensitivity in both the original and validation cohorts. In a later analysis, TCR association rates were found to vary across HLA loci, with the most associated TCRs seen for DRB1 alleles and the fewest for HLA-C alleles. Because counts were too low, seventeen rarely observed V segments, including chromosome 9 orphons, were excluded from the earlier analysis of around 590 of the donors. Several of the top co-occurrence clusters appeared to be linked to parvovirus B19, influenza, CMV and Epstein-Barr virus, according to a later analysis. The sequencing pipeline was judged likely to have produced a cluster of highly shared sequence variants as a technical artifact. The cohort was sequenced for TCR beta chains only, and without alpha or paired-chain data the features that could be detected were limited. When HLA alleles, especially DR and DQ, strongly co-occurred, attributing TCR associations to individual alleles was difficult.

The CDR3 goes from the cysteine to the phenylalanine over 13 residues. CDR3 DNA is the only sequence kept; it has 39 bases, read in frame from the first base. V is shortened by 7 bases, J by 1 base, and the region joining them spans 11 bases. The CDR1 and CDR2 encoded by the germline V gene (reference sequence) are SGHNT and YYREEE. The protocol used for the library was the immunoSEQ multiplex PCR assay. For the multiplex PCR, a mixture combining 60 forward primers for TCR Vbeta segments and 13 reverse primers for TCR Jbeta segments was used. Amplification of the CDR3 region of rearranged TCR beta genes was performed with a multiplex PCR assay on genomic DNA. The amplified TCR beta libraries were sequenced on the Illumina HiSeq System as 87-base-pair reads. In the authors' own workflow: Across the 500 to 850 repertoires, a later analysis counted 80 million or so unique TCR beta chains, 9.5 million to 12 million of which were shared by at least two donors. Raw reads were error-corrected and collapsed into unique sequences by a nearest-neighbor algorithm in which closely related sequences were merged to remove PCR and sequencing errors. CDR3 sequences were aligned to IMGT reference sequences to assign V, D and J gene segments. For a sequence to be retained, a match of at least six nucleotides to both a V gene segment and a J gene segment was required. A rearrangement counted as productive if the CDR3 had no stop codons and remained in frame with V and J, and every other rearrangement counted as non-productive. CDR3 was defined by IMGT convention, running from the second conserved V-encoded cysteine to the conserved J-encoded phenylalanine. The earlier analysis of some 550 of the donors excluded any sequence lacking an unambiguous match to a single V gene segment. In an earlier analysis of about 590 of the donors, a V segment was called functional when productive rearrangements were above 56.7%, and segregating when the standard deviation between donors exceeded 5%. To diagnose cytomegalovirus status from the catalog of TCR beta chain sequences, a statistical classification framework was built. V and J gene assignment, in a later analysis, came from comparing TCR nucleotide sequences with IMGT/GENE-DB human TR gene sequences. The TCRdist pipeline was used in a later analysis to assign CDR3 sequences and most-parsimonious VDJ recombination scenarios. A later analysis defined each TCR beta chain by its CDR3 amino acid sequence plus V-gene family, and excluded reads lacking a unique V-gene family. A later analysis removed over 500 highly shared, low-generation-probability nucleotide sequences to deal with suspected cross-contamination and a sequencing artifact. A later analysis calculated a clonal expansion index for each public chain from normalized within-repertoire ranks of inferred template counts. Generation probabilities in a later analysis came from a VDJ recombination model fitted to out-of-frame rearrangements, and those results were checked against IGoR. A later analysis scored TCR-TCR, TCR-HLA and TCR-CMV co-occurrence with hypergeometric tests, applying a repertoire-size bias correction to TCR pairs. False discovery rates were estimated in a later analysis by permuting HLA or CMV assignments 20 times. A later analysis grouped co-occurring TCRs with DBSCAN, adding TCRdist sequence similarity when clustering within HLA-allele-positive subsets. For co-occurrence clustering, repertoires with fewer than 30,000 or more than 120,000 public chains were excluded, along with a handful of repertoires with anomalous nucleotide sharing. The immuneACCESS repertoire file appears here via TCRdb, limited to in-frame rearrangements. These files lack a portion of the clones; in checked studies, under half of the deficit traces to unresolved V genes, and the cause of the others is not known. The V and J calls and clone size come from that table; D and trimming were worked out from the DNA. This sample's records show fewer than 100,000 clones. Together, the top ten hold approximately 1.5% of the sample.

A note on this clone: This receptor's antigen is unknown.

The cohort consisted of 666 healthy bone marrow donors. At the time of sampling, all cohort members were nominally healthy, though unrecorded immune exposures were likely present. The donor was CMV seronegative and was included in the group of over 300 seronegative cohort members. A peripheral blood sample was provided by each donor, and peripheral blood mononuclear cells were used for TCR beta sequencing. Genomic DNA was extracted from the blood cell samples with the Qiagen DNeasy Blood Extraction Kit. Specimen: PBMCs. The receptor was derived from a woman in her fifties or sixties in good health and CMV-seronegative. Recombination joined TRBV5-4 with TRBJ1-2, and perhaps TRBD1 as D gene, on 6 matching bases. The encoded CDR3 is CASQPGDNYGYTF. The sequence in DNA is TGTGCCAGCCAACCAGGGGATAACTATGGCTACACCTTC.